The rows below give T cell receptor beta chains drawn from one sample of a study of response to subunit inactivated influenza vaccine. TCRdb re-analysed the RT-PCR reads in MiXCR, keeping a single row per CDR3 protein. The sample yields some 500,000 distinct CDR3 sequences, 15% to 20% seen once. The source was CD4+ T cells sorted from PBMCs, collected less than 30 months after vaccination. The receptors here all came from a man aged 45 to 70 who received an inactivated influenza vaccine. CDR3s include the opening cysteine and the closing phenylalanine or tryptophan. A D gene is named only where the DNA matches it firmly. Size is omitted from some rows. Given values are once, few, many or a class for expanded clones.

cdr3_length	d_call	v_call	clone_size	j_call	cdr3_nt	cdr3_aa
14	-	TRBV5-5	many	TRBJ1-2	TGTGCCAGCAGCTTGGAAACAGGCCCGAGTGGCTACACCTTC	CASSLETGPSGYTF
16	-	TRBV4-3	-	TRBJ2-3	TGCGCCAGCAGCCAAGTCCGAGGGGCTAGCACAGATACGCAGTATTTT	CASSQVRGASTDTQYF
15	TRBD2	TRBV5-1	few	TRBJ2-3	TGCGCCAGCAGCGGTTTAGCGGGGCCCACAGATACGCAGTATTTT	CASSGLAGPTDTQYF
14	TRBD2	TRBV20-1	-	TRBJ2-1	TGCAGTGCTAGAGCGACTAGCGGGAGGGATGAGCAGTTCTTC	CSARATSGRDEQFF
16	-	TRBV5-1	many	TRBJ2-1	TGCGCCAGCAGCCCAGGGGGGGGGCCCTCCTACAATGAGCAGTTCTTC	CASSPGGGPSYNEQFF
15	-	TRBV9	-	TRBJ2-3	TGTGCCAGCAGCGGAACTGGTGGGAGCACAGATACGCAGTATTTT	CASSGTGGSTDTQYF
14	-	TRBV19	-	TRBJ2-7	TGTGCCAGTAGTTACGGGACGGTAACCTACGAGCAGTACTTC	CASSYGTVTYEQYF
12	-	TRBV29-1	-	TRBJ1-5	TGCAGCGCGGTGGGAGTCGGACAGCCCCAGCATTTT	CSAVGVGQPQHF
17	-	TRBV20-1	few	TRBJ1-5	TGCAGTGCTAGAGATCCTGCCAGGAGGTTTAGCAATCAGCCCCAGCATTTT	CSARDPARRFSNQPQHF
14	TRBD1	TRBV20-1	many	TRBJ2-2	TGCAGTGCTACCCGGACAGGCGTTGTTGGGGAGCTGTTTTTT	CSATRTGVVGELFF
15	TRBD2	TRBV4-2	few	TRBJ2-7	TGTGCCAGCAGCCACCCGGGGGGGAGCTCCTACGAGCAGTACTTC	CASSHPGGSSYEQYF
13	TRBD1	TRBV29-1	-	TRBJ2-5	TGCAGCGTTGGAGGGACAGGGTCAGAGACCCAGTACTTC	CSVGGTGSETQYF
11	-	TRBV20-1	-	TRBJ2-1	TGCAGTGCAGTCCTAGGCAATGAGCAGTTCTTC	CSAVLGNEQFF
16	TRBD1	TRBV5-6	-	TRBJ2-1	TGTGCCAGCAGCTTCAGCGACAGGGCGACCTACAATGAGCAGTTCTTC	CASSFSDRATYNEQFF